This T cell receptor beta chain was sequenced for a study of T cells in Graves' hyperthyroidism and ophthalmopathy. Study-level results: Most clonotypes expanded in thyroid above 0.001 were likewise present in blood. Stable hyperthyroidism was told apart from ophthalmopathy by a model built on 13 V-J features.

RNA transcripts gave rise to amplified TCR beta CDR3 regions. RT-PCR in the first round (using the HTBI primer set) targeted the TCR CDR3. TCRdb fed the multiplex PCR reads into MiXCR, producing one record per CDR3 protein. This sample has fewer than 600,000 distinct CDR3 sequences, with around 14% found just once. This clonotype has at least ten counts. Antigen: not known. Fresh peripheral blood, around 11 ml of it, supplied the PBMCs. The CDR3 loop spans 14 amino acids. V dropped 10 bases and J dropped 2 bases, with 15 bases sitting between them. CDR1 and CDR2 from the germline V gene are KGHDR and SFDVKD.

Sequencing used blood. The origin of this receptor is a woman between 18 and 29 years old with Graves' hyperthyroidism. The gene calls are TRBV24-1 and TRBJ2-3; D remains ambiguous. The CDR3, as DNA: TGTGCCACTCATACCCTAGGTCCCACAGATACGCAGTATTTT. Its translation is CATHTLGPTDTQYF.